Included here is one T cell receptor (beta chain) sequence, with context. Its antigen is still unknown. The record originates from a study of glioma-infiltrating T cells after dendritic cell vaccination. In the study overall: Monocyte-derived dendritic cells, cultured seven days with IL-4 and GM-CSF, were pulsed with autologous tumor lysate.

Primers: 60 V beta forward and 13 J beta reverse. Sequencing was performed with immunoSEQ multiplex PCR; in TCRdb, only in-frame clones are kept and a portion is missing. The sample holds around 83,000 clones, roughly 85% seen once. The time point was: after dendritic cell vaccination, including at tumor progression/relapse. Study-wide points: No direct clonality-survival link was found; a diverse polyclonal response may matter. Few patients contributed both blood and tumor specimens.

Germline lookup yields CDR1 SEHNR and CDR2 FQNEAQ (reference sequence). V was cut by 7 bases and J by 6 bases, with 15 bases left in between. CDR3 length: 13 amino acids. This TCR was recovered from a human donor with glioblastoma. The sample was blood, taken after dendritic cell vaccination. The chain is built from TRBV7-9 and TRBJ1-2; D is perhaps TRBD1 (6 bases). The CDR3 region has the DNA TGTGCCAGCAACCCACAGGGAGGGGATGGCTACACCTTC. Protein product: CASNPQGGDGYTF.